The 16 T cell receptor beta chains below come from one sample, sequenced in a study of blood T cell repertoires in COVID-19. Libraries were prepared by immunoSEQ multiplex PCR; TCRdb keeps only in-frame clonotypes and omits some of them. The sample yields 200,000 to 250,000 clones, around 82% seen once. Sequencing used peripheral blood. The receptors derive from a woman between 65 and 79 years old with acute or convalescent COVID-19.

The chain has TRBV9 and TRBJ2-1; D is unresolved. CDR3 length: 14 amino acids. Trimming pared 4 bases from V and 6 bases from J, leaving 14 bases between. Germline loops: CDR1 SGDLS, CDR2 YYNGEE. CDR3 nucleotides: TGTGCCAGCAGCCCTTCAGCGTTTTTCAATGAGCAGTTCTTC. This encodes CASSPSAFFNEQFF.

The J gene is TRBJ2-7, the V gene TRBV5-8; TRBD1 matches at 9 bases. The V and J ends lost 4 bases and 5 bases, in that order; junction bases with no gene match: 7. CDR1 and CDR2 from the germline V gene are SGHTS and YDEGEE. This CDR3 region has 14 residues. CDR3 protein: CASSGRDRDHEQYF. DNA of the CDR3: TGTGCCAGCAGCGGTCGGGACAGGGACCACGAGCAGTACTTC.

The chain recombines TRBV7-2 with TRBJ2-5, with 8 positions matching TRBD2. Germline CDR1 and CDR2: SGHTA and FQGNSA. The CDR3 is 18 residues long. The junction had 18 bases not matched to a gene; V was cut back by 4 bases and J by 5 bases. The CDR3 loop reads CASSSHMDSGGYGETQYF. Here the CDR3 DNA reads TGTGCCAGCAGCTCCCACATGGACAGCGGGGGTTACGGGGAGACCCAGTACTTC.

CDR3 bases: TGTGCCAGCAGGTCAGGAGGCAACCTCTATGGCTACACCTTC. Amino acids: CASRSGGNLYGYTF. The chain is built from TRBV2 and TRBJ1-2; no reliable D call. Germline CDR1 reads SNHLY; CDR2 reads FYNNEI. The V end was cut by 6 bases, the J end by 4 bases, with 15 bases between. This CDR3 region has 14 residues. Variable domain in full (rest from reference TRBV2 and TRBJ1-2): EPEVTQTPSHQVTQMGQEVILRCVPISNHLYFYWYRQILGQKVEFLVSFYNNEISEKSEIFDDQFSVERPDGSNFTLKIRSTKLEDSAMYFCASRSGGNLYGYTFGSGTRLTVV.

The V call is TRBV7-9, the J call TRBJ2-3, with D possibly TRBD1 on 6 matching bases. V lost 1 base and J lost 1, with 12 bases in between. The germline V gene has CDR1 SEHNR and CDR2 FQNEAQ (reference sequence). CDR3 size: 16 residues. CDR3 amino acids: CASSLDGRGRTDTQYF. The CDR3 DNA reads as TGTGCCAGCAGCTTAGACGGCAGGGGCCGCACAGATACGCAGTATTTT.

The chain carries TRBV7-2 and TRBJ2-1, with 12 positions matching TRBD1. CDR3 length equals 16 residues. Germline CDR1 SGHTA, CDR2 FQGNSA. V was clipped by 5 bases and J by 7 bases; unmatched bases: 9. CDR3 in DNA: TGTGCCAGCAGCGCCACCGGGACAGGGGGCTGGAATGAGCAGTTCTTC. It translates to CASSATGTGGWNEQFF. The variable domain in full, completed from reference TRBV7-2 and TRBJ2-1, reads GAGVSQSPSNKVTEKGKDVELRCDPISGHTALYWYRQSLGQGLEFLIYFQGNSAPDKSGLPSDRFSAERTGGSVSTLTIQRTQQEDSAVYLCASSATGTGGWNEQFFGPGTRLTVL.

The chain links TRBV12-5 to TRBJ1-2, with TRBD1 identical over 7 bases. The germline gives CDR1 LGHNT, CDR2 FRNRAP. Germline trimming cut 5 bases from V and 7 bases from J; bases unmatched to any gene: 7. CDR3 size: 13 residues. The CDR3 sequence is CASGGDSVFGYTF. The CDR3 DNA reads TGTGCTAGTGGTGGGGACAGCGTATTTGGCTACACCTTC.

The chain uses TRBV5-5 and TRBJ2-3; 7 nucleotides agree with TRBD1. The germline V gene encodes CDR1 SGHKS and CDR2 YYEKEE (reference sequence). The trim removed 1 base at V and 2 bases at J, leaving 1 base unmatched. This CDR3 contains 14 residues. The CDR3 here is CASSLTGATDTQYF. CDR3 coding DNA: TGTGCCAGCAGCTTGACAGGGGCCACAGATACGCAGTATTTT. Variable domain in full (rest from reference TRBV5-5 and TRBJ2-3): DAGVTQSPTHLIKTRGQQVTLRCSPISGHKSVSWYQQVLGQGPQFIFQYYEKEERGRGNFPDRFSARQFPNYSSELNVNALLLGDSALYLCASSLTGATDTQYFGPGTRLTVL.

The V and J genes are TRBV30 and TRBJ2-2; no definite D call. Germline lookup yields CDR1 GTSNPN and CDR2 SVGIG (reference sequence). Trimming removed 4 bases at V and 5 bases at J, with 14 bases between. This CDR3 contains 14 residues. The CDR3: CAWTPRITTGELFF. The CDR3 DNA follows: TGTGCCTGGACCCCCCGCATAACTACCGGGGAGCTGTTTTTT.

In this sample, this clone turned up a few times. This chain connects TRBV19 to TRBJ1-5, with TRBD1 matching 9 bases. Germline assignment: CDR1 LNHDA and CDR2 SQIVND (reference sequence). J lost 0 bases, V lost 10 bases, and 10 bases had no gene match. The CDR3 consists of 16 residues. The CDR3 loop reads CATKSTGGYSNQPQHF. CDR3 nucleotide sequence: TGTGCCACAAAGTCTACAGGGGGCTATAGCAATCAGCCCCAGCATTTT.

The chain is built from TRBV2 and TRBJ2-1; possible D gene TRBD2, 6 bases. The CDR3 consists of 12 residues. With 8 bases removed from V and 5 bases from J, the gap between germline ends came to 10 bases. From germline, CDR1 is SNHLY and CDR2 FYNNEI. The CDR3: CASGGVNNEQFF. CDR3 nucleotides: TGTGCCAGCGGCGGGGTAAACAATGAGCAGTTCTTC.

This clone was observed a single time. The chain joins TRBV6-5 to TRBJ2-7; TRBD1 might be the D (5 bases). Germline CDR1 reads MNHEY; CDR2 reads SVGAGI. Trimming took off 2 bases at V and 3 bases at J, with 14 bases between the two ends. This CDR3 comprises 15 residues. This CDR3 reads CASSYRQGSSYEQYF. DNA of the CDR3: TGTGCCAGCAGTTACCGGCAGGGAAGCAGCTACGAGCAGTACTTC.

This chain links TRBV11-2 with TRBJ2-5; D is possibly TRBD1 (5 bases). The V gene lost 3 bases and the J gene lost 1 base, with 12 bases spanning the gap. Germline values: CDR1 SGHAT, CDR2 FQNNGV. The CDR3 contains 15 residues. The CDR3 here is CASSLFQGPQETQYF. The CDR3, as DNA: TGTGCCAGCAGCTTGTTTCAGGGCCCCCAAGAGACCCAGTACTTC.

The chain couples TRBV11-1 to TRBJ2-3; 11 bases map to TRBD2. In germline, CDR1 is SGHAT, CDR2 FQDESV (reference sequence). The CDR3 loop spans 16 amino acids. Trimming took 1 base from V and 3 from J; bases not matched to a gene: 3. DNA for the CDR3: TGTGCCAGCAGCTTAGGACTAGCGGGGATTACAGATACGCAGTATTTT. Translated, it gives CASSLGLAGITDTQYF.

This chain uses TRBV6-2 or TRBV6-3 with TRBJ2-4; 7 nucleotides line up with TRBD1. J lost 2 bases, V lost 4 bases, and 11 bases had no gene match. Germline CDR1 reads MNHEY; CDR2 reads SVGEGT. This CDR3 has 17 amino acids. Here the CDR3 reads CASSSGLDRASKNIQYF. The DNA of the CDR3 is TGTGCCAGCAGTTCGGGTTTAGACAGGGCGTCCAAAAACATTCAGTACTTC.

The J gene is TRBJ2-5, the V gene TRBV7-7; 10 bases are shared with TRBD1. Germline assignment: CDR1 SSHAT and CDR2 FNYEAQ (reference sequence). V shed 5 bases and J 0 bases; nucleotides not matched to a gene: 9. This CDR3 region has 17 residues. CDR3 residues: CASSPSLGTGDQETQYF. In DNA, the CDR3 is TGTGCCAGCAGCCCCAGCCTCGGGACAGGGGACCAAGAGACCCAGTACTTC.